The TCR beta chain described here comes from a study of T cells in Graves' hyperthyroidism and ophthalmopathy. The ends lost 4 bases at V and 7 bases at J; junction bases unmatched: 21. Germline CDR1 and CDR2: SNHLY and FYNNEI. The CDR3 is made up of 18 amino acids. Lactation, pregnancy, other autoimmune disease or uncontrolled infection excluded patients. Diagnoses used clinical symptoms, serum thyroxine and TRAb, thyroid ultrasound and orbital computed tomography. The source of the PBMCs was less than 12 ml of fresh peripheral blood. RNA transcripts gave rise to amplified TCR beta CDR3 regions. First-round RT-PCR targeting the TCR CDR3 was performed with the HTBI primer set. One entry per CDR3 protein results from TCRdb running MiXCR on the multiplex PCR reads. Here the sample spans fewer than 450,000 distinct CDR3 sequences, 17% being singletons. Overall study findings and caveats: Most thyroid clonotypes with frequency above 0.001 were detected in blood.

This clonotype was counted ten times or more. Antigen: not known. The genes are TRBV2 and TRBJ2-5, with TRBD2 identical over 7 bases. The specimen sequenced was blood. The sequence was collected from a woman aged 25 to 39 with Graves' hyperthyroidism that later progressed to Graves' ophthalmopathy. CDR3: CASSGDYSRPSSVGTQYF. The CDR3 coding sequence is TGTGCCAGCAGTGGGGACTATTCAAGACCAAGTAGCGTTGGGACCCAGTACTTC.